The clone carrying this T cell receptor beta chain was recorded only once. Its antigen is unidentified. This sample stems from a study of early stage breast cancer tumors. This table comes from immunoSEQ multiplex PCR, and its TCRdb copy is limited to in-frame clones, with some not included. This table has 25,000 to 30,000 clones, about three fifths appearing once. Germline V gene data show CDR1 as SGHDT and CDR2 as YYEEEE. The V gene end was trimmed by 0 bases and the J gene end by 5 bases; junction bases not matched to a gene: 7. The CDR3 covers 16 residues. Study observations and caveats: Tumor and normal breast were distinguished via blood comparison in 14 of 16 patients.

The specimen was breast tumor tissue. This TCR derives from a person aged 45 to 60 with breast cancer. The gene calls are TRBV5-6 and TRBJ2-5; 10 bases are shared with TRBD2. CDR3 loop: CASSLATSGPPETQYF. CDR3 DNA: TGTGCCAGCAGCTTGGCGACTAGCGGGCCTCCGGAGACCCAGTACTTC.